This T cell receptor beta chain is drawn from a study of OX40 agonist ivuxolimab in advanced cancers. Study at large: The study gave patients intravenous ivuxolimab at 0.01 to 10 mg/kg every 2 weeks.

Measured with immunoSEQ multiplex PCR; TCRdb has only the in-frame clones, and not every one. Here the sample spans roughly 92,000 clones, 80% to 95% being singletons. Trimming removed 4 bases from V and 0 bases from J, with 17 bases in between. Germline V gene data show CDR1 as SGHRS and CDR2 as YFSETQ. This CDR3 is built from 17 residues. This chain joins TRBV5-1 and TRBJ2-1; TRBD2 is a possible D gene (6 bases). The sequencing here drew on CD4+ or CD8+ T cells sorted from blood, taken in a trial of the OX40 agonist ivuxolimab. This TCR came from an adult with an advanced solid tumor such as melanoma, head and neck, liver or kidney cancer. The CDR3 DNA is TGCGCCAGCAGCGTGCGGGGCCCATTAAGCTCCTACAATGAGCAGTTCTTC. Translating gives CASSVRGPLSSYNEQFF.